This record concerns one TCR beta chain sequence. The antigen is unknown. The sample originates from a study of persistence of HIV-infected CD4 T cells. V lost 5 bases to trimming and J lost 0 bases, with 20 bases between them. Germline CDR1 LNHDA, CDR2 SQIVND (reference sequence). CDR3 size: 17 residues. This nonspecific control used anti-CD3/anti-CD28 bead stimulation of CD4+ T cells. Responding CD4+ T cells were sorted by upregulation of both CD40 ligand and CD69. Sequencing used immunoSEQ version 4 in survey mode. Generated by immunoSEQ multiplex PCR, the TCRdb table keeps only in-frame clones and is missing some. The sample shows 37,000 or so clones, 80% to 90% of them seen only once.

The source material was CD4+ T cells sorted from PBMCs after roughly 20-hour stimulation, sampled from a patient who received antiretroviral therapy. V usage is TRBV19 and J usage is TRBJ2-7; D possibly corresponds to TRBD1 (5 bases). This TCR derives from an adult man with HIV who was CMV-seropositive. The CDR3 coding sequence is TGTGCCAGTAGTCCTCGCGTTGGACAATCTATCTCCTACGAGCAGTACTTC. Its translation: CASSPRVGQSISYEQYF.